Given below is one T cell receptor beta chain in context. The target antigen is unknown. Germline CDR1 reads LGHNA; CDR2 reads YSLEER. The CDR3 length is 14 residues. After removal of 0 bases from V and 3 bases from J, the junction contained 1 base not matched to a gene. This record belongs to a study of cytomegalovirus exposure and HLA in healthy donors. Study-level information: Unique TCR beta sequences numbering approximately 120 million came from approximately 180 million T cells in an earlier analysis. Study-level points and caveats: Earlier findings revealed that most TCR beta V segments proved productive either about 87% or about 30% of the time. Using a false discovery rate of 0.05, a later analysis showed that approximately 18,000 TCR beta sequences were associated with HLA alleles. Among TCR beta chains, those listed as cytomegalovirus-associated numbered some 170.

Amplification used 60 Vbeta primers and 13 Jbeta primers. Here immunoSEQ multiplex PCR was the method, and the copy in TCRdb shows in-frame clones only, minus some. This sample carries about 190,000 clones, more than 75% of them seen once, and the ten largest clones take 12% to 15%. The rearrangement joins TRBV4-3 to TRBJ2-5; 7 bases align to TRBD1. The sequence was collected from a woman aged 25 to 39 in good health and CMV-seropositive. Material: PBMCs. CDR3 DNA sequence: TGCGCCAGCAGCCAAGAAGACAGGGAAGAGACCCAGTACTTC. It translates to CASSQEDREETQYF.